Sequencing of this T cell receptor (beta chain) was carried out in a study of blood T cell repertoires in COVID-19. In the study overall: From T cells, B-cell-depleted T cells, or PBMCs came the material, which was cDNA or gDNA.

The CDR3 runs to 16 residues. Losses at the gene ends were 4 bases for V and 2 bases for J; bases not matched to a gene: 9. CDR1 is MNHEY and CDR2 is SMNVEV in the germline V gene (reference sequence). The cohort comprised adults aged 18 to 89 years residing in about 25 US areas. Two negative PCRs, clearance, or symptom resolution had been documented for recovered Cohort 3 donors. TCRdb's copy holds only in-frame clones and misses some; the assay was immunoSEQ multiplex PCR. The table records hundreds of thousands of clones, around 91% of them present only once. The rearrangement links TRBV27 to TRBJ2-7; TRBD2 matches 9 bases. Input material: PBMCs or T cells enriched from blood (not recorded which). The TCR comes from a man aged 30 to 39 who had recovered from COVID-19. The CDR3 nucleotides read TGTGCCAGCAGTTCCCCAGGACTAGCGAGCACCTACGAGCAGTACTTC. Translation gives CASSSPGLASTYEQYF.